What follows are 8 T cell receptor beta chains derived from one specimen sequenced in a study of CD8 T cells in Susac syndrome. Random hexamers were used to reverse transcribe an amount of roughly 0.5 to 1 ug RNA. MiXCR was run by TCRdb on the immunoSEQ multiplex PCR reads, yielding one entry per CDR3 protein. The sample includes 150,000 to 200,000 distinct CDR3 sequences, approximately 93% of them seen just once. The sequencing input was CD4+ T cells from PBMCs. These receptors originate from a human donor in good health.

This clonotype occurred once. The V gene is TRBV19, the J gene TRBJ1-2; D gene uncertain. Germline assignment: CDR1 LNHDA and CDR2 SQIVND (reference sequence). V was clipped by 10 bases and J by 4 bases, with 13 bases between them. There are 12 residues in the CDR3. CDR3 in DNA: TGTGCCACCCGAGGATTTGGCTATGGCTACACCTTC. This translates into CATRGFGYGYTF.

The gene calls are TRBV18 and TRBJ1-2; the D gene is possibly TRBD1 (6 bases). V lost 4 bases and J 0 bases, leaving 15 bases between the germline ends. CDR3 size: 16 residues. Looked up from germline, CDR1 is KGHSH and CDR2 is LQKENI. In nucleotides, the CDR3 is TGTGCCAGCTCACGATTTGCAGGGGACACTAACTATGGCTACACCTTC. It codes for CASSRFAGDTNYGYTF.

CDR3: CASNQGGQPQHF. In nucleotides, the CDR3 is TGTGCCAGCAACCAGGGAGGTCAGCCCCAGCATTTT. The rearrangement links TRBV25-1 to TRBJ1-5; D may be TRBD1 (5 bases). Trimming removed 7 bases at V and 6 bases at J, with 10 bases between. Germline V lookup: CDR1 MGHDK, CDR2 SYGVNS. This CDR3 has 12 amino acids.

The DNA of the CDR3 is TGTGCCAGCAGCCAAGAGGGCAGGGGGCATAACACTGAAGCTTTCTTT. It specifies CASSQEGRGHNTEAFF. This chain links TRBV3-1 with TRBJ1-1; the match to TRBD1 covers 8 bases. This CDR3 is 16 amino acids long. Germline CDR1 reads LGHDT; CDR2 reads YNNKEL (reference sequence). V lost 0 bases to trimming and J lost 2 bases; unmatched junction nucleotides: 5.

The chain employs TRBV7-3 and TRBJ2-1, with D uncertain. V shed 2 bases and J shed 13 bases, with 12 bases lying between them. The CDR3 extends over 12 amino acids. Germline assignment: CDR1 SGHTA and CDR2 FQGTGA. The CDR3 loop is CASSLLRDIQFF. In DNA form, the CDR3 reads TGTGCCAGCAGCTTATTGAGAGACATACAGTTCTTC.

The DNA of the CDR3 is TGTGCCAGTAGTATAGAGTATCCCGGACCGTCCACTTCTTCCTATGGCTACACCTTC. Translating it yields CASSIEYPGPSTSSYGYTF. V is TRBV19 and J is TRBJ1-2, with D hard to call. V dropped 0 bases and J dropped 4 bases, with 24 bases sitting between them. This CDR3 has 19 residues. Germline V CDR1 and CDR2: LNHDA, SQIVND (reference sequence).

The rearrangement joins TRBV20-1 to TRBJ1-1, with 9 bases lining up with TRBD1. With V trimmed by 0 bases and J by 1 base, 6 bases remained unmatched. Germline CDR1 and CDR2: DFQATT and SNEGSKA (reference sequence). The length of the CDR3 is 16 residues. CDR3 region: CSARDTGTGSNTEAFF. CDR3 coding DNA: TGCAGTGCTAGAGATACCGGGACAGGGTCGAACACTGAAGCTTTCTTT.

The chain couples TRBV19 to TRBJ2-3, with D tentatively TRBD1 or TRBD2 (5 bases each). V gave up 3 bases and J gave up 1 base, with 8 bases separating them. Germline CDR1 is LNHDA and CDR2 is SQIVND (reference sequence). There are 14 residues in the CDR3. Here the CDR3 DNA reads TGTGCCAGTAGTATGGGGACGGGCACAGATACGCAGTATTTT. Translation: CASSMGTGTDTQYF. Drawing the rest from reference TRBV19 and TRBJ2-3, the complete variable domain is DGGITQSPKYLFRKEGQNVTLSCEQNLNHDAMYWYRQDPGQGLRLIYYSQIVNDFQKGDIAEGYSVSREKKESFPLTVTSAQKNPTAFYLCASSMGTGTDTQYFGPGTRLTVL.